What follows describes a single T cell receptor (beta chain). Its antigen is as yet unknown. The entry originates in a study of CD8+CD57+ T cells in acquired aplastic anemia. Study-level results: Patients and controls shared 25 to 30 CD8+ CDR3 sequences, which appeared highly expressed in patients and within their immunodominant clones.

For sequencing, patients were chosen who had shown expansion of CD8+CD57+ cells by flow cytometry. Each patient had severe acquired aplastic anemia. In germline, CDR1 is SGDLS, CDR2 YYNGEE. This CDR3 comprises 15 residues. V lost 0 bases to trimming and J lost 2 bases; unmatched junction nucleotides: 3. Investigators profiled TCR beta VDJ and CDR3 from genomic DNA template. TCRdb redid the calling of the reads with MiXCR, one entry per CDR3 protein. The sample lists about 180,000 distinct CDR3 sequences, around 63% occurring once. V and J are TRBV9 and TRBJ2-7; 9 bases are shared with TRBD1. This clonotype originated in a human donor with aplastic anemia. The sample was sorted CD4+, CD8+, or CD8+CD57+ T cells (not recorded which) from PBMCs. The CDR3 nucleotides are TGTGCCAGCAGCGTAGTCGGGACAGGGACCTACGAGCAGTACTTC. It is translated as CASSVVGTGTYEQYF.